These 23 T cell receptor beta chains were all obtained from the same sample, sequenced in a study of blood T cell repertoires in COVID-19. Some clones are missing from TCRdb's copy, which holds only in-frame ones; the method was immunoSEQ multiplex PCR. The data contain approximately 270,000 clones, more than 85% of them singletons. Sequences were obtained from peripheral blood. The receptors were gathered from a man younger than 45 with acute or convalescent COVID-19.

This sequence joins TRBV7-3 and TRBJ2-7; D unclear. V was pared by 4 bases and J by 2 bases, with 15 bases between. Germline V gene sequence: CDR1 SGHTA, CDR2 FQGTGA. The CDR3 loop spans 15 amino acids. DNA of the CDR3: TGTGCCAGCAGCTACCCGACCACAGTAACCTACGAGCAGTACTTC. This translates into CASSYPTTVTYEQYF.

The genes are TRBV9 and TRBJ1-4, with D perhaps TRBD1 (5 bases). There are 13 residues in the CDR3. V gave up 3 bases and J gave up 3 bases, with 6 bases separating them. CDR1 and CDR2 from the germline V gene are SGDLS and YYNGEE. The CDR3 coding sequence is TGTGCCAGCAGCGGGGGGGCTAATGAAAAACTGTTTTTT. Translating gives CASSGGANEKLFF.

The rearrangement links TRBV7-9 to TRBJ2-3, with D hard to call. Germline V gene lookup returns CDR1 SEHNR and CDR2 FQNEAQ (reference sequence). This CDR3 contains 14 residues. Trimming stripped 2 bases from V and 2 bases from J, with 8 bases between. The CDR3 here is CASSLSSYTDTQYF. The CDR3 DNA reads TGTGCCAGCAGCTTAAGTTCCTACACAGATACGCAGTATTTT.

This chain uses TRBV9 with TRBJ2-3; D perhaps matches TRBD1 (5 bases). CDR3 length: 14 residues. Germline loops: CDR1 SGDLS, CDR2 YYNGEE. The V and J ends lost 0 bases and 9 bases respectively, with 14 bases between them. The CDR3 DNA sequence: TGTGCCAGCAGCGTAGGTTTTGACAGACCAACGCAGTATTTT. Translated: CASSVGFDRPTQYF.

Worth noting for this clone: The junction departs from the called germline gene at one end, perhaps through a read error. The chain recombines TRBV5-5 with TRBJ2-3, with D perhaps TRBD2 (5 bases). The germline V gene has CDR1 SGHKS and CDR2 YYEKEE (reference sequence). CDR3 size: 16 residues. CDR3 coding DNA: TGTGCTAGCAGCTCCAGAGAGGGTCTTTTCGCAGATACGCAGTATTTT. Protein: CASSSREGLFADTQYF.

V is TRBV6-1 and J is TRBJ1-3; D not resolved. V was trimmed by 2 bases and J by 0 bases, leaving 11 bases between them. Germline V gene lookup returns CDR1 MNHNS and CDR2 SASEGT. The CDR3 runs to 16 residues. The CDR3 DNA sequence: TGTGCCAGCAGTGAATCCATCTCCGGCTCTGGAAACACCATATATTTT. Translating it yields CASSESISGSGNTIYF.

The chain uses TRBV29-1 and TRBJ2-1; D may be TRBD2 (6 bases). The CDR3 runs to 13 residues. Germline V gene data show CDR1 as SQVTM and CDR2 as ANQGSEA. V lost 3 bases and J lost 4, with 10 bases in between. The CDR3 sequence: CSVDPRGYNEQFF. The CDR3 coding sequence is TGCAGCGTTGATCCACGGGGGTACAATGAGCAGTTCTTC.

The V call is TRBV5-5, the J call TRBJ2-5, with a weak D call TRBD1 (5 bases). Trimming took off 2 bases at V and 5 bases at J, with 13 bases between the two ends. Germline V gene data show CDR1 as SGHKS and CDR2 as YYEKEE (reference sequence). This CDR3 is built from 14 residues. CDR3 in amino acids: CASSLPGNFETQYF. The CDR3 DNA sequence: TGTGCCAGCAGCTTACCAGGGAATTTTGAGACCCAGTACTTC.

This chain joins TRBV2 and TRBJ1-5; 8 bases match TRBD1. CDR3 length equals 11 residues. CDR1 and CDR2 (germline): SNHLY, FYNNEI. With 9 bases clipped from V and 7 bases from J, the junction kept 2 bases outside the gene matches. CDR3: CARTGAQPQHF. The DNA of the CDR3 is TGTGCCAGGACAGGGGCACAGCCCCAGCATTTT. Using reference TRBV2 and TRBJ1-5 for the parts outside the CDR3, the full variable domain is EPEVTQTPSHQVTQMGQEVILRCVPISNHLYFYWYRQILGQKVEFLVSFYNNEISEKSEIFDDQFSVERPDGSNFTLKIRSTKLEDSAMYFCARTGAQPQHFGDGTRLSIL.

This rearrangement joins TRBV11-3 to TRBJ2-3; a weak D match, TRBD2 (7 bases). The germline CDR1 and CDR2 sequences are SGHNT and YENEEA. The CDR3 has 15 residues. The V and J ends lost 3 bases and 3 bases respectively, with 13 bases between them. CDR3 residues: CASSFRGAGTDTQYF. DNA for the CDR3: TGTGCCAGCAGCTTTCGGGGGGCTGGAACAGATACGCAGTATTTT.

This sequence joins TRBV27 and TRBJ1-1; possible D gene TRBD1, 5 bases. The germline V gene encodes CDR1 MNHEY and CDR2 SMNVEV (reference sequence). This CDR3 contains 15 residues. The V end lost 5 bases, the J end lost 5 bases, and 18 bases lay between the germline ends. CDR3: CASSDVQGVRTEAFF. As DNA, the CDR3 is TGTGCCAGCAGTGATGTACAAGGGGTGAGGACTGAAGCTTTCTTT.

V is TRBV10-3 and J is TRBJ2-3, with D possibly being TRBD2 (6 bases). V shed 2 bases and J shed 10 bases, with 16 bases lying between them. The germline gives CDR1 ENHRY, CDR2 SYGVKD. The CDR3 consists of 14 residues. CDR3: CAISEVGDSGSQYF. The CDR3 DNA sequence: TGTGCCATCAGTGAGGTCGGGGACTCGGGATCGCAGTATTTT.

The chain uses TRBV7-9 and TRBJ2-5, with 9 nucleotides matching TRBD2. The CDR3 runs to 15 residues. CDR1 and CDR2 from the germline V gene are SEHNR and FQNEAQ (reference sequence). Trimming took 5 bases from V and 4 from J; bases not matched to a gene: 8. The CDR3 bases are TGTGCCAGCAGCACCAGCGGGGGGCGTCGAGAGACCCAGTACTTC. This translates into CASSTSGGRRETQYF.

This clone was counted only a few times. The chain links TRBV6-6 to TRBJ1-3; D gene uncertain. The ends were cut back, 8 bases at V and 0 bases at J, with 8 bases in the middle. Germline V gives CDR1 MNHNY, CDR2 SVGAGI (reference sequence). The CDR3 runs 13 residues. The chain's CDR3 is CASEEPSGNTIYF. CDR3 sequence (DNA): TGTGCCAGCGAGGAACCCTCTGGAAACACCATATATTTT.

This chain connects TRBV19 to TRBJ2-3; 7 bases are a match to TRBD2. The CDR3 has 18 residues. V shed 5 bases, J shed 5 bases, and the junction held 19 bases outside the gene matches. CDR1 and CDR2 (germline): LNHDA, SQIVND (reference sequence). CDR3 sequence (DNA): TGTGCCAGTAGTCTCCTCGGGTCGGAGGCGGGAGCTGGAGATACGCAGTATTTT. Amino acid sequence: CASSLLGSEAGAGDTQYF. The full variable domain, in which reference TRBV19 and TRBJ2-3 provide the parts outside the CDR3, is DGGITQSPKYLFRKEGQNVTLSCEQNLNHDAMYWYRQDPGQGLRLIYYSQIVNDFQKGDIAEGYSVSREKKESFPLTVTSAQKNPTAFYLCASSLLGSEAGAGDTQYFGPGTRLTVL.

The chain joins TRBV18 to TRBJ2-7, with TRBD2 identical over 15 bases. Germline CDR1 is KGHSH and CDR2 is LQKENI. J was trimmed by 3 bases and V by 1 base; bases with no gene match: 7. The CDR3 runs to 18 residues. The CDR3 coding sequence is TGTGCCAGCTCACCACTGGGACTAGCGGGGGGAGCGTTCTACGAGCAGTACTTC. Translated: CASSPLGLAGGAFYEQYF.

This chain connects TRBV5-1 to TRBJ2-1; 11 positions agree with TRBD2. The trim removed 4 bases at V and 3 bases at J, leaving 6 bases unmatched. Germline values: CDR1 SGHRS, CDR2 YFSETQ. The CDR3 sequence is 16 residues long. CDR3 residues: CASSRLGLAGYNEQFF. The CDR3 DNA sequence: TGCGCCAGCAGCCGACTCGGACTAGCGGGCTACAATGAGCAGTTCTTC.

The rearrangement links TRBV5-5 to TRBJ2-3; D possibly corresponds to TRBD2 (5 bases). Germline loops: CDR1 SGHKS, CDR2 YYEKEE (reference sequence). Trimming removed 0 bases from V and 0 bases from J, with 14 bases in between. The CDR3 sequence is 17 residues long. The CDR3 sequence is CASSLEEAAISTDTQYF. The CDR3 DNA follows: TGTGCCAGCAGCTTGGAGGAGGCGGCAATAAGCACAGATACGCAGTATTTT.

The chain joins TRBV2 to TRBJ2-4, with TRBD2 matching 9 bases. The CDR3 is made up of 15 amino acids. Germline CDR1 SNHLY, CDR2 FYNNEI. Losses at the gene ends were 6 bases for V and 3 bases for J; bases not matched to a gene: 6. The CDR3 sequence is CASSILAGIKNIQYF. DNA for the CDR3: TGTGCCAGCAGCATACTAGCGGGCATCAAAAACATTCAGTACTTC.

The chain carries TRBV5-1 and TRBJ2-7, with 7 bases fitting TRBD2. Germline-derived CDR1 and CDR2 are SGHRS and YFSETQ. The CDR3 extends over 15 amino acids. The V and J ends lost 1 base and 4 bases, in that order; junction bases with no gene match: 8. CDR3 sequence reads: CASSLMGGSLYEQYF. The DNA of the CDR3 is TGCGCCAGCAGCTTGATGGGGGGGTCCCTTTACGAGCAGTACTTC.

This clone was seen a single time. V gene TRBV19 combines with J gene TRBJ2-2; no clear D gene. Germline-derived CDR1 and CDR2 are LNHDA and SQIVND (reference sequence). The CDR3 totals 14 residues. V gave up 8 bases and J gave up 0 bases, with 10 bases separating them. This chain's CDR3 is CASRDNPNTGELFF. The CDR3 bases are TGTGCCAGTCGCGATAACCCGAACACCGGGGAGCTGTTTTTT.

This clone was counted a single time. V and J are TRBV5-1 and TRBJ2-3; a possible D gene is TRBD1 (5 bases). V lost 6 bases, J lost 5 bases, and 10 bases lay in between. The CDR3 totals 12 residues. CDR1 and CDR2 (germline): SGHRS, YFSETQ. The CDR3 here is CASTRDGDTQYF. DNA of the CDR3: TGCGCCAGCACCAGGGATGGAGATACGCAGTATTTT.

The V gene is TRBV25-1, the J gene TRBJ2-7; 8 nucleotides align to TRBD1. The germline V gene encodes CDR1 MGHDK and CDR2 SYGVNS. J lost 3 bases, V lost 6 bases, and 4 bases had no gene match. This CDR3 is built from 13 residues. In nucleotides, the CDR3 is TGTGCCAGCAGGGGACAGGTCAACTACGAGCAGTACTTC. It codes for CASRGQVNYEQYF.